This T cell receptor beta chain was obtained from a study of blood T cell repertoires in COVID-19. Participants spanned ages roughly 18 to 95 years and resided in around 25 US areas. V trimming: 0 bases; J trimming: 7 bases; junction bases outside the gene matches: 7. This CDR3 has 16 residues. The germline V gene encodes CDR1 SGDLS and CDR2 YYNGEE. The sample holds a few counts of this clone. Sequenced by immunoSEQ multiplex PCR; TCRdb stores in-frame clones only, minus some. The table includes 400,000 to 500,000 clones, 88% detected once. This chain links TRBV9 with TRBJ1-6; TRBD1 matches at 7 bases. The receptor's source is a woman in her thirties or forties who had recovered from COVID-19. The specimen sequenced was PBMCs or T cells enriched from blood (not recorded which). The CDR3 protein is CASSVARNRGNSPLHF. CDR3 nucleotide sequence: TGTGCCAGCAGCGTAGCTCGGAACAGGGGCAATTCACCCCTCCACTTT.